These 23 T cell receptor beta chains were sequenced from one sample in a study of Graves' ophthalmopathy and Graves' hyperthyroidism. As the template, RNA transcripts were used to amplify TCR beta CDR3 regions. First-round RT-PCR with HTBI primers preceded a second-round multiplex PCR. One entry per CDR3 protein results from TCRdb running MiXCR on the multiplex PCR reads. The profile covers some 1.1 million distinct CDR3 sequences, with about 38% appearing a single time and over 8.5% taken by the ten largest. Material for sequencing was peripheral blood or thyroid tissue (not recorded which). These receptors were obtained from an adult man with Graves' hyperthyroidism.

This clonotype has only a few counts. This sequence joins TRBV3-1 and TRBJ1-3, with 7 bases matching TRBD1. In germline, CDR1 is LGHDT, CDR2 YNNKEL (reference sequence). V lost 0 bases to trimming and J lost 10 bases; unmatched junction nucleotides: 9. This CDR3 is 15 amino acids long. CDR3 loop: CASSQDGISRGTIYF. In DNA form, the CDR3 reads TGTGCCAGCAGCCAAGATGGGATATCCAGGGGGACCATATATTTT.

The table lists this clonotype with many counts. The chain joins TRBV5-1 to TRBJ2-7; D unclear. V was pared by 0 bases and J by 2 bases, with 12 bases between. From germline, CDR1 is SGHRS and CDR2 YFSETQ. This CDR3 contains 15 residues. In nucleotides, the CDR3 is TGCGCCAGCAGCTTGGCGGCAGAGTCAACCTACGAGCAGTACTTC. It yields the protein CASSLAAESTYEQYF. The variable domain in full, completed from reference TRBV5-1 and TRBJ2-7, reads KAGVTQTPRYLIKTRGQQVTLSCSPISGHRSVSWYQQTPGQGLQFLFEYFSETQRNKGNFPGRFSGRQFSNSRSEMNVSTLELGDSALYLCASSLAAESTYEQYFGPGTRLTVT.

In its sample, this clonotype was seen many times. J is TRBJ1-4 and V is TRBV6-5; D gene ambiguous. This CDR3 contains 14 residues. V was shortened by 5 bases and J by 5 bases, with 12 bases between the two germline ends. Germline lookup yields CDR1 MNHEY and CDR2 SVGAGI. The CDR3 loop is CASSGSWRNEKLFF. As DNA, the CDR3 is TGTGCCAGCAGTGGATCCTGGCGGAATGAAAAACTGTTTTTT.

In its sample, this clonotype was seen a few times. V gene TRBV6-1 combines with J gene TRBJ2-7, with 11 bases lining up with TRBD1. V was clipped by 9 bases and J by 7 bases; unmatched bases: 5. In germline, CDR1 is MNHNS, CDR2 SASEGT. The CDR3 is 12 amino acids. CDR3 residues: CASGQGAGEQYF. CDR3 coding DNA: TGTGCCAGTGGACAGGGGGCGGGAGAGCAGTACTTC.

A remark on this clonotype: Because it lacks the conserved phenylalanine or tryptophan at the end, this CDR3 is likely a read error. The chain carries TRBV25-1 and TRBJ1-1; D is uncertain. The germline CDR1 and CDR2 sequences are MGHDK and SYGVNS. The CDR3 consists of 14 residues. Trimming stripped 5 bases from V and 4 bases from J, with 14 bases between. CDR3 nucleotides: TGTGCCAGCAGTCCTCCGGGGAGAATCACTGAAGCTTTCTCT. It encodes CASSPPGRITEAFS.

This clonotype was observed at least ten times. The chain joins TRBV12-3 or TRBV12-4 to TRBJ2-5; 12 nucleotides match TRBD2. This CDR3 contains 16 residues. The ends lost 2 bases at V and 2 bases at J; junction bases unmatched: 3. CDR3 coding DNA: TGTGCCAGCAGTTTACTGACTAGCGGGGGACAAGAGACCCAGTACTTC. It codes for CASSLLTSGGQETQYF.

Details on this clonotype: With a much larger clone just one base away, this may be a read error. This rearrangement joins TRBV10-3 to TRBJ1-1, with D uncertain. Germline lookup yields CDR1 ENHRY and CDR2 SYGVKD. The CDR3 sequence is 11 residues long. Written as DNA, the CDR3 is TGTTCCAGCAGCGAAAGAGGAGAGGCTTTCTTT. Its translation is CSSSERGEAFF.

A note on this clonotype: One base away lies a much larger clone, so this may be a sequencing read error. The rearrangement uses TRBV7-2 and TRBJ2-7; D unresolved. V shed 3 bases and J shed 3 bases, with 9 bases lying between them. The V gene's germline CDR1 is SGHTA and CDR2 FQGNSA. The CDR3 sequence is 13 residues long. Written as DNA, the CDR3 is TGTGCCAGCAGCTTTGGTTTTGGCTACGAGCAGTACTTC. Translated, it gives CASSFGFGYEQYF.

This chain joins TRBV20-1 and TRBJ1-1, with a tentative D call TRBD1 (6 bases). V was cut by 5 bases and J by 2 bases, with 15 bases left in between. Per germline, CDR1 DFQATT and CDR2 SNEGSKA (reference sequence). The CDR3 sequence is 14 residues long. The CDR3 bases are TGCAGTGCTGTCAGGGGTAAGGGAAACACTGAAGCTTTCTTT. It translates to CSAVRGKGNTEAFF.

The gene calls are TRBV10-3 and TRBJ2-3; TRBD1 or TRBD2 may be the D gene (5 bases each). This CDR3 spans 16 amino acids. Germline values: CDR1 ENHRY, CDR2 SYGVKD. Trimming shortened V by 3 bases and J by 1 base, and 14 bases separated the two germline ends. DNA of the CDR3: TGTGCCATCAGTGACCGAGCACGGGGACGCACAGATACGCAGTATTTT. Protein: CAISDRARGRTDTQYF.

The chain uses TRBV6-2 or TRBV6-3 and TRBJ2-7; 7 bases align to TRBD1. Germline V CDR1 and CDR2: MNHEY, SVGEGT. CDR3 size: 17 residues. V was pared by 9 bases and J by 2 bases, with 19 bases of the junction left unmatched. CDR3 in DNA: TGTGCCAGTCTTGAGGGGGCAGGAGGCCATGGAACCTACGAGCAGTACTTC. This codes for CASLEGAGGHGTYEQYF.

This clonotype has more than one count but fewer than ten. The V call is TRBV9, the J call TRBJ1-2, with TRBD1 matching 10 bases. From germline, CDR1 is SGDLS and CDR2 YYNGEE. V gave up 3 bases and J gave up 3 bases; unmatched junction bases: 14. The CDR3 runs 18 residues. Written as DNA, the CDR3 is TGTGCCAGCAGCGGTACCAGGACAGGGGGGGGGCGGGACTATGGCTACACCTTC. It specifies CASSGTRTGGGRDYGYTF.

This clonotype was seen at least ten times. The V and J genes are TRBV7-9 and TRBJ1-2; D call uncertain. Trimming took 1 base from V and 3 from J, leaving 3 bases between them. The CDR3 covers 12 residues. CDR1 is SEHNR, CDR2 FQNEAQ, per germline (reference sequence). The CDR3 DNA follows: TGTGCCAGCAGCTTAGTGGACTATGGCTACACCTTC. It encodes CASSLVDYGYTF. Supplemented by reference TRBV7-9 and TRBJ1-2, the full variable domain reads DTGVSQNPRHKITKRGQNVTFRCDPISEHNRLYWYRQTLGQGPEFLTYFQNEAQLEKSRLLSDRFSAERPKGSFSTLEIQRTEQGDSAMYLCASSLVDYGYTFGSGTRLTVV.

This clonotype was recorded many times. The rearrangement links TRBV12-3 or TRBV12-4 to TRBJ2-7; TRBD2 agrees at 15 bases. The J segment lost 1 base and the V segment lost 5 bases, leaving 6 bases of the junction unmatched. The CDR3 spans 17 residues. CDR3 residues: CASSLGLAGGMSYEQYF. CDR3 nucleotide sequence: TGTGCCAGCAGTCTAGGACTAGCGGGAGGGATGTCCTACGAGCAGTACTTC.

The chain links TRBV11-2 to TRBJ1-2; D is possibly TRBD1 (5 bases). There are 13 residues in the CDR3. The germline gives CDR1 SGHAT, CDR2 FQNNGV. The ends were cut back, 5 bases at V and 8 bases at J, with 15 bases in the middle. This CDR3 is CASSQAGRFGYTF. The CDR3 DNA follows: TGTGCCAGCAGCCAAGCAGGGAGATTCGGCTACACCTTC.

This clonotype was observed a single time. The chain uses TRBV28 and TRBJ1-4; D is uncertain. The V and J ends lost 4 bases and 10 bases respectively, with 13 bases between them. The CDR3 is made up of 13 amino acids. The V gene's germline CDR1 is MDHEN and CDR2 SYDVKM. The CDR3 reads CASSSLLSGKLFF. The CDR3 bases are TGTGCCAGCAGTTCCCTCTTGTCGGGAAAACTGTTTTTT.

Many counts were recorded for this clonotype. V usage is TRBV12-3 or TRBV12-4 and J usage is TRBJ1-1, with no clear D. Trimming shortened V by 6 bases and J by 0 bases, and 11 bases separated the two germline ends. The length of the CDR3 is 14 residues. CDR3 nucleotide sequence: TGTGCCAGCAGCATGACTGGCATGAACACTGAAGCTTTCTTT. It is translated as CASSMTGMNTEAFF.

Note on this clonotype: A much larger clone differs from this one at a single base, so this may be a read error. This chain links TRBV5-1 with TRBJ2-5; D not certain. This CDR3 region has 14 residues. Germline CDR1 reads SGHRS; CDR2 reads YFSETQ. In DNA, the CDR3 is TGCGCCAGCAGCTTGGGATCATCGAAAGAGGCCCAGTACTTC. This sequence encodes CASSLGSSKEAQYF.

This clonotype showed up many times. This chain joins TRBV7-8 and TRBJ1-5; 7 positions match TRBD1. V was pared by 0 bases and J by 1 base, with 3 bases of the junction left unmatched. In germline, CDR1 is SGHVS, CDR2 FQNEAQ. The CDR3 is 16 amino acids. The CDR3 region is CASSLAQGVSNQPQHF. CDR3 DNA sequence: TGTGCCAGCAGCTTAGCCCAGGGGGTGAGCAATCAGCCCCAGCATTTT.

This clonotype was counted many times. The chain joins TRBV6-6 to TRBJ1-2, with D hard to call. The CDR3 is made up of 13 amino acids. The germline CDR1 and CDR2 sequences are MNHNY and SVGAGI (reference sequence). Deletions cut 5 bases from V and 5 bases from J, with 12 bases between. The CDR3 DNA follows: TGTGCCAGCAGTGCTGGGAGCGGGTATGGCTACACCTTC. This gives the protein CASSAGSGYGYTF.

Points on this clonotype: The conserved phenylalanine or tryptophan normally closing the CDR3 is absent here, so this likely arose from a read error. Because the CDR3's place on the DNA is in doubt, the DNA is left out and the CDR3 is given as listed by TCRdb. The chain joins TRBV9 to TRBJ2-7; the table calls TRBD1, which could not be checked here. The CDR3 spans 8 amino acids, including both terminal residues. Germline values: CDR1 SGDLS, CDR2 YYNGEE. The CDR3 reads CASSDGQG.

This clonotype has ten or more counts. V is TRBV11-2 and J is TRBJ2-5, with 10 positions matching TRBD1. This CDR3 region has 15 residues. The V and J ends lost 5 bases and 1 base, in that order; junction bases with no gene match: 4. Germline CDR1 is SGHAT and CDR2 is FQNNGV. CDR3 protein: CASSPRDRGQETQYF. The CDR3 coding sequence is TGTGCCAGCAGCCCCCGGGACAGGGGCCAAGAGACCCAGTACTTC.

This rearrangement joins TRBV7-2 to TRBJ2-2; D possibly corresponds to TRBD1 (6 bases). The V end was cut by 4 bases, the J end by 5 bases, with 11 bases between. This CDR3 has 14 residues. Germline V CDR1 and CDR2: SGHTA, FQGNSA. CDR3 in amino acids: CASSSPRGTGELFF. The CDR3, as DNA: TGTGCCAGCAGCTCGCCCAGGGGAACCGGGGAGCTGTTTTTT.